This T cell receptor beta chain was observed in a study of shared clonotypes between healthy human individuals. Looking at the study overall: Each donor's CD4 naive and CD4 memory cells filled three plates apiece, CD8 naive two, and CD8 memory one.

Study-wide results and caveats: A handful of donors shared around 5% of their naive CD4 clonotypes. Estimated clonotype richness was generally higher in naive than memory subsets.

J gave up 2 bases and V 6 bases, and 10 bases lay outside the gene matches. This CDR3 region has 16 residues. CDR1 is MNHEY, CDR2 SVGAGI, per germline. Clones were sequenced by immunoSEQ multiplex PCR, and TCRdb holds only the in-frame ones, with some missing. Counted here are some 580,000 clones, 95% to 98% occurring once; the ten biggest clones make up 0.055% to 0.07%. Everyone who donated was a Caucasian adult who lived in Nashville, Tennessee. This clone came up once. As yet, its antigen is unknown. This receptor was taken from a woman aged 25 to 39 in good health. The sample taken for sequencing was naive CD4+ T cells sorted from blood. Subset defined: CD45RA+ positively selected. The chain has TRBV6-5 and TRBJ2-1, with 7 bases aligning to TRBD1. The CDR3 sequence: CASSYNRGEPYNEQFF. In DNA, the CDR3 is TGTGCCAGCAGCTACAACAGGGGCGAACCCTACAATGAGCAGTTCTTC.